This TCR beta chain was sequenced in a study of blood T cell repertoires in COVID-19. Study-wide context: From the United States, Italy and Spain came samples of acute and convalescent COVID-19. From T cells, B-cell-depleted T cells, or PBMCs came the material, which was cDNA or gDNA.

The Seattle site enrolled patients during active infection and followed them longitudinally. V was shortened by 0 bases and J by 5 bases, with 8 bases between the two germline ends. CDR1 and CDR2 (germline): SGHRS, YFSETQ. The CDR3 is made up of 14 amino acids. Original handling: Reference gene primer amplification in the assay estimated nucleated cell counts. Assay: immunoSEQ multiplex PCR; the TCRdb copy retains only in-frame clones and omits some. V and J calls and clone size follow that table, whereas D and trimming were derived from the DNA. Of about 200,000 clones in the sample, around 83% were seen once.

The sequence derives from a woman in her seventies with COVID-19, enrolled during active disease. The J gene is TRBJ1-4, the V gene TRBV5-1, with D possibly TRBD1 on 6 matching bases. The sequenced sample consisted of peripheral blood. In DNA form, the CDR3 reads TGCGCCAGCAGCTTGGACAGGGTAAATGAAAAACTGTTTTTT. Translated, it gives CASSLDRVNEKLFF.